Shown below are 12 T cell receptor beta chains from a single sample sequenced in a study of cytomegalovirus exposure and HLA in healthy donors. A multiplex PCR was run with 60 Vbeta primers and 13 Jbeta primers. Using immunoSEQ multiplex PCR, the repertoire was profiled, and TCRdb retains in-frame clones only, with some absent. The sample contains about 150,000 clones, 77% of which appear only once. The sample was PBMCs. Receptor source: a male donor in good health and CMV-seronegative.

The chain is built from TRBV5-1 and TRBJ1-1; no firm D call. This CDR3 has 14 residues. Trimming took off 0 bases at V and 4 bases at J, with 10 bases between the two ends. CDR1 is SGHRS and CDR2 is YFSETQ in the germline V gene. The CDR3 sequence is CASSLVQVGTEAFF. CDR3 nucleotides: TGCGCCAGCAGCTTGGTCCAGGTCGGCACTGAAGCTTTCTTT.

The chain uses TRBV9 and TRBJ2-3, with D possibly matching TRBD1 (6 bases). Per germline, CDR1 SGDLS and CDR2 YYNGEE. The CDR3 is made up of 14 amino acids. V gave up 4 bases and J gave up 7 bases, with 16 bases separating them. The CDR3 DNA is TGTGCCAGCAGCACCACTGGGGGCCTGAATACGCAGTATTTT. This encodes CASSTTGGLNTQYF. Based on the CDR3 plus reference TRBV9 and TRBJ2-3, the full variable domain is DSGVTQTPKHLITATGQRVTLRCSPRSGDLSVYWYQQSLDQGLQFLIQYYNGEERAKGNILERFSAQQFPDLHSELNLSSLELGDSALYFCASSTTGGLNTQYFGPGTRLTVL.

The chain carries TRBV7-9 and TRBJ1-2; possible D gene TRBD1, 5 bases. V lost 1 base and J 2 bases, leaving 11 bases between the germline ends. This CDR3 region has 15 residues. Germline CDR1 is SEHNR and CDR2 is FQNEAQ (reference sequence). The CDR3 region has the DNA TGTGCCAGCAGCTTAGTCGGGGACTTGAACTATGGCTACACCTTC. This translates into CASSLVGDLNYGYTF.

Only one count was recorded for this clone. The chain recombines TRBV4-3 with TRBJ2-1; 11 bases are shared with TRBD1. Germline V gives CDR1 LGHNA, CDR2 YSLEER. The trim removed 3 bases at V and 8 bases at J, leaving 3 bases unmatched. The CDR3 totals 14 residues. DNA of the CDR3: TGCGCCAGCAGCCAGGGACAGGGGGAGGATGAGCAGTTCTTC. This encodes CASSQGQGEDEQFF.

J is TRBJ2-3 and V is TRBV5-4; 10 nucleotides align to TRBD2. Losses at the gene ends were 3 bases for V and 0 bases for J; bases not matched to a gene: 13. Germline V lookup: CDR1 SGHNT, CDR2 YYREEE (reference sequence). The CDR3 runs to 19 residues. CDR3 in amino acids: CASSSPPSGRGGSTDTQYF. For the CDR3, the DNA is TGTGCCAGCAGCTCGCCCCCTAGCGGGAGAGGAGGAAGCACAGATACGCAGTATTTT.

This clone has a handful of counts. The CDR3 protein is CASSPRRGTDTQYF. The DNA for the CDR3 is TGTGCCAGCAGCCCTAGGAGGGGCACAGATACGCAGTATTTT. This chain connects TRBV27 to TRBJ2-3; TRBD2 is a possible D gene (6 bases). Germline assignment: CDR1 MNHEY and CDR2 SMNVEV (reference sequence). V lost 6 bases, J lost 1 base, and 11 bases lay in between. The CDR3 loop spans 14 amino acids.

The rearrangement uses TRBV4-1 and TRBJ2-5, with TRBD2 matching 10 bases. The last part of the DNA fits TRBJ2-7 better; the J call may be wrong. Per the germline V gene, CDR1 is MGHRA and CDR2 is YSYEKL. The length of the CDR3 is 13 residues. CDR3 region: CASSPTSGYEQYF. CDR3 nucleotide sequence: TGCGCCAGCAGCCCGACTAGCGGGTACGAGCAGTACTTC.

This sequence joins TRBV27 and TRBJ2-2; TRBD2 agrees at 12 bases. Germline CDR1 and CDR2: MNHEY and SMNVEV (reference sequence). There are 16 residues in the CDR3. Losses at the gene ends were 5 bases for V and 6 bases for J; bases not matched to a gene: 7. CDR3 in amino acids: CASSAPTSGSAGELFF. CDR3 DNA sequence: TGTGCCAGCAGTGCTCCGACTAGCGGGAGCGCCGGGGAGCTGTTTTTT.

The genes are TRBV9 and TRBJ2-5; 7 bases agree with TRBD1. The end of the DNA is better explained by TRBJ2-7, so the J call may be wrong. The CDR3 sequence is 15 residues long. Germline CDR1 SGDLS, CDR2 YYNGEE. The CDR3 sequence: CASSASGQASYEQYF. In nucleotides, the CDR3 is TGTGCCAGCAGCGCGTCCGGACAGGCCTCCTACGAGCAGTACTTC.

The rearrangement uses TRBV12-5 and TRBJ2-2; D gene unclear. Germline V gene sequence: CDR1 LGHNT, CDR2 FRNRAP. Trimming cost V 1 base and J 6 bases, with 6 bases left between them. The CDR3 spans 13 residues. The CDR3 reads CASGLAVPGELFF. The CDR3 nucleotides read TGTGCTAGTGGTTTGGCTGTTCCCGGGGAGCTGTTTTTT.

Worth noting for this clone: One end of the junction varies from germline; a read error may be responsible. CDR3 nucleotides: TGTTCCAGCAGCTTAGGGGGAGGGACGAACACTGAAGCTTTCTTT. It is translated as CSSSLGGGTNTEAFF. The chain carries TRBV7-9 and TRBJ1-1; a weak D match, TRBD1 (6 bases). The CDR3 totals 15 residues. CDR1 and CDR2 from the germline V gene are SEHNR and FQNEAQ (reference sequence).

The chain has TRBV13 and TRBJ2-3; TRBD2 agrees at 9 bases. The CDR3 covers 16 residues. Germline V gives CDR1 PRHDT, CDR2 FYEKMQ (reference sequence). Trimming cost V 1 base and J 5 bases; bases outside gene matches: 7. DNA of the CDR3: TGTGCCAGCAGCTTAGAAGGGACTAGCTCGCGAGATACGCAGTATTTT. Translation gives CASSLEGTSSRDTQYF.